Presented here are 31 T cell receptor beta chains from one specimen sequenced in a study of CD8 T cells in ankylosing spondylitis. MiXCR, applied by TCRdb to the 5' RACE reads, yields one record per CDR3 protein. This table holds fewer than 400,000 distinct CDR3 sequences, approximately 14% found once. Source material: blood, either unsorted or a sorted T cell fraction (not recorded which). The receptors were sampled from a male donor with ankylosing spondylitis or in good health (not recorded which).

This sequence joins TRBV4-2 and TRBJ1-6; a weak D match, TRBD1 (5 bases). Trimming cost V 1 base and J 9 bases, with 16 bases left between them. The germline V gene has CDR1 LGHNA and CDR2 YNFKEQ. There are 16 residues in the CDR3. Here the CDR3 DNA reads TGTGCCAGCAGCCAAGCCCAAGGGCAGGGTACTTCACCCCTCCACTTT. It yields the protein CASSQAQGQGTSPLHF.

This clonotype was picked up a small number of times. This chain connects TRBV6-1 to TRBJ2-1; no clear D gene. Trimming shortened V by 6 bases and J by 8 bases, and 20 bases separated the two germline ends. This CDR3 is built from 15 residues. Germline assignment: CDR1 MNHNS and CDR2 SASEGT. CDR3 in amino acids: CASRLDSAKFYEQFF. CDR3 DNA: TGTGCCAGCAGACTTGACTCCGCCAAATTTTATGAGCAGTTCTTC.

The rearrangement joins TRBV5-1 to TRBJ2-7; TRBD2 matches 11 bases. Losses at the gene ends were 0 bases for V and 2 bases for J; bases not matched to a gene: 1. Germline values: CDR1 SGHRS, CDR2 YFSETQ. This CDR3 is 15 amino acids long. CDR3 DNA: TGCGCCAGCAGCTTGGGACTAGCGGGGCCCTACGAGCAGTACTTC. Amino acid sequence: CASSLGLAGPYEQYF.

In this sample, this clonotype turned up a few times. The chain has TRBV27 and TRBJ2-5, with TRBD1 matching 10 bases. Germline CDR1 is MNHEY and CDR2 is SMNVEV (reference sequence). The CDR3 is made up of 16 amino acids. V was pared by 0 bases and J by 0 bases, with 1 base of the junction left unmatched. The CDR3 region is CASSLSGQGYQETQYF. CDR3 bases: TGTGCCAGCAGTTTATCGGGACAGGGGTACCAAGAGACCCAGTACTTC.

This clonotype was detected only a few times. The chain recombines TRBV5-1 with TRBJ2-7, with 10 bases identical to TRBD2. Germline V lookup: CDR1 SGHRS, CDR2 YFSETQ. This CDR3 spans 15 amino acids. V trimming: 0 bases; J trimming: 5 bases; junction bases outside the gene matches: 5. The CDR3 coding sequence is TGCGCCAGCAGCTTGGGAAGCGGGAGGGACCACGAGCAGTACTTC. Protein sequence: CASSLGSGRDHEQYF.

The chain is built from TRBV12-3 or TRBV12-4 and TRBJ2-1; TRBD2 aligns across 8 bases. The CDR3 totals 15 residues. The V segment lost 3 bases and the J segment 7 bases; nucleotides outside the gene matches: 8. Here the CDR3 DNA reads TGTGCCAGCAGTTTTGGGGCGGGAGGACTAAATGAGCAGTTCTTC. Encoded protein: CASSFGAGGLNEQFF.

Ten or more counts support this clonotype. The chain is built from TRBV7-2 and TRBJ2-3; D perhaps matches TRBD1 (6 bases). Germline V CDR1 and CDR2: SGHTA, FQGNSA. The CDR3 spans 15 residues. The V gene lost 2 bases and the J gene lost 0 bases, with 9 bases spanning the gap. The CDR3 spells CASSLNRGSTDTQYF. CDR3 in DNA: TGTGCCAGCAGCTTAAATAGGGGGAGCACAGATACGCAGTATTTT.

The CDR3 sequence: CASSLTGGYVSTGELFF. The DNA for the CDR3 is TGTGCCAGCTCACTGACAGGGGGCTACGTAAGCACCGGGGAGCTGTTTTTT. The chain recombines TRBV18 with TRBJ2-2; 10 positions match TRBD1. Losses at the gene ends were 4 bases for V and 4 bases for J; bases not matched to a gene: 9. The CDR3 runs to 17 residues. From germline, CDR1 is KGHSH and CDR2 LQKENI. The variable domain in full, completed from reference TRBV18 and TRBJ2-2, reads NAGVMQNPRHLVRRRGQEARLRCSPMKGHSHVYWYRQLPEEGLKFMVYLQKENIIDESGMPKERFSAEFPKEGPSILRIQQVVRGDSAAYFCASSLTGGYVSTGELFFGEGSRLTVL.

This clonotype has just one count. The chain couples TRBV21-1 to TRBJ2-6. TRBV21-1 is annotated as a pseudogene. This CDR3 has 19 amino acids. As DNA, the CDR3 is TGTGCCAGCAGCAATCCAAGCACAGCACTCCGATCGGGGGCCAACGTCCTGACTTTC. Amino acids: CASSNPSTALRSGANVLTF.

The chain carries TRBV5-5 and TRBJ1-1, with 9 bases identical to TRBD1. Germline lookup yields CDR1 SGHKS and CDR2 YYEKEE (reference sequence). The CDR3 covers 14 residues. J lost 13 bases, V lost 0 bases, and 10 bases had no gene match. CDR3 amino acids: CASSLGDRAASDFF. The CDR3 nucleotides read TGTGCCAGCAGCTTGGGGGACAGGGCGGCCTCTGATTTCTTT.

The chain is built from TRBV4-2 and TRBJ2-2; 10 bases line up with TRBD1. V lost 3 bases and J lost 4; bases outside the gene matches: 11. The CDR3 extends over 18 amino acids. Germline CDR1 reads LGHNA; CDR2 reads YNFKEQ. This CDR3 is CASSHPGTGAISTGELFF. Here the CDR3 DNA reads TGTGCCAGCAGCCACCCCGGGACAGGGGCAATCAGCACCGGGGAGCTGTTTTTT.

This clonotype was counted between two and nine times. The chain uses TRBV20-1 and TRBJ1-1, with TRBD1 matching over 11 bases. V shed 5 bases and J 8 bases; nucleotides not matched to a gene: 4. Germline CDR1 DFQATT, CDR2 SNEGSKA (reference sequence). This CDR3 has 12 residues. CDR3 in amino acids: CSAGRDRGEAFF. In DNA form, the CDR3 reads TGCAGTGCTGGTCGGGACAGGGGGGAAGCTTTCTTT.

Only a few counts were recorded for this clonotype. The rearrangement uses TRBV6-1 and TRBJ2-2; 8 positions match TRBD1. Germline assignment: CDR1 MNHNS and CDR2 SASEGT. This CDR3 is 17 amino acids long. Trimming took 4 bases from V and 1 from J; bases not matched to a gene: 8. The CDR3 loop is CASSASFTGGNTGELFF. DNA of the CDR3: TGTGCCAGCAGTGCGAGTTTTACAGGGGGGAACACCGGGGAGCTGTTTTTT.

The V gene is TRBV20-1, the J gene TRBJ1-5; a weak D match, TRBD1 (6 bases). V was shortened by 0 bases and J by 5 bases, with 17 bases between the two germline ends. Germline V gives CDR1 DFQATT, CDR2 SNEGSKA (reference sequence). This CDR3 spans 16 amino acids. The DNA of the CDR3 is TGCAGTGCTAGAGAAGAGTGGGGGCTTCGCCATCAGCCCCAGCATTTT. Translated: CSAREEWGLRHQPQHF.

The rearrangement links TRBV27 to TRBJ1-2; D is undetermined. The germline V gene encodes CDR1 MNHEY and CDR2 SMNVEV (reference sequence). The CDR3 has 15 amino acids. Trimming stripped 4 bases from V and 3 bases from J, with 15 bases between. Written as DNA, the CDR3 is TGTGCCAGCAGTTCCCGTTCGGGATTCGACTATGGCTACACCTTC. It codes for CASSSRSGFDYGYTF.

This chain uses TRBV4-1 with TRBJ2-5; D possibly matches TRBD1 or TRBD2 (6 bases each). Germline V CDR1 and CDR2: MGHRA, YSYEKL. The CDR3 consists of 15 residues. V lost 4 bases to trimming and J lost 4 bases, with 16 bases between them. CDR3 residues: CASSLARGRVETQYF. Written as DNA, the CDR3 is TGCGCCAGCAGCCTCGCCCGGGGGCGAGTAGAGACCCAGTACTTC.

The chain uses TRBV6-2 or TRBV6-3 and TRBJ2-1; TRBD1 agrees at 8 bases. The ends lost 6 bases at V and 14 bases at J; junction bases unmatched: 9. The length of the CDR3 is 12 residues. CDR1 is MNHEY, CDR2 SVGEGT, per germline. This chain's CDR3 is CASSRLDRGEFF. CDR3 bases: TGTGCCAGCAGCCGACTAGACAGGGGAGAGTTCTTC.

The chain has TRBV15 and TRBJ2-3; TRBD2 agrees at 7 bases. Looked up from germline, CDR1 is LNHNV and CDR2 is YYDKDF (reference sequence). The length of the CDR3 is 16 residues. J gave up 2 bases and V 5 bases, and 10 bases lay outside the gene matches. The CDR3 sequence is CATSGLAGRYTDTQYF. The CDR3 DNA sequence: TGTGCCACCAGCGGATTAGCGGGCCGGTACACAGATACGCAGTATTTT. Full variable domain (remainder filled in from reference TRBV15 and TRBJ2-3): DAMVIQNPRYQVTQFGKPVTLSCSQTLNHNVMYWYQQKSSQAPKLLFHYYDKDFNNEADTPDNFQSRRPNTSFCFLDIRSPGLGDTAMYLCATSGLAGRYTDTQYFGPGTRLTVL.

This clonotype was seen only a few times. The V gene is TRBV11-2, the J gene TRBJ2-1; D gene ambiguous. Per germline, CDR1 SGHAT and CDR2 FQNNGV. This CDR3 contains 14 residues. The V end lost 4 bases, the J end lost 6 bases, and 13 bases lay between the germline ends. The CDR3 spells CASSSAGVINEQFF. For the CDR3, the DNA is TGTGCCAGCAGCTCCGCTGGGGTCATCAATGAGCAGTTCTTC.

This clonotype has more than one count but fewer than ten. The V and J genes are TRBV5-1 and TRBJ2-5, with D possibly TRBD1 on 6 matching bases. This CDR3 has 14 amino acids. With 4 bases removed from V and 1 base from J, the gap between germline ends came to 11 bases. Per the germline V gene, CDR1 is SGHRS and CDR2 is YFSETQ. As DNA, the CDR3 is TGCGCCAGCAGCAGAGGACAGAGCCAAGAGACCCAGTACTTC. Protein sequence: CASSRGQSQETQYF.

This clonotype was counted at least ten times. The V and J genes are TRBV4-1 and TRBJ2-2; tentatively, D is TRBD1 or TRBD2 (5 bases each). CDR3 length equals 15 residues. V was cut by 4 bases and J by 2 bases, with 11 bases left in between. Per the germline V gene, CDR1 is MGHRA and CDR2 is YSYEKL. Here the CDR3 DNA reads TGCGCCAGCAGCCCCGGGACGGTTAACACCGGGGAGCTGTTTTTT. Translated, it gives CASSPGTVNTGELFF.

V is TRBV6-1 and J is TRBJ2-3, with a tentative D call TRBD1 (6 bases). The germline gives CDR1 MNHNS, CDR2 SASEGT. This CDR3 contains 17 residues. Trimming pared 5 bases from V and 2 bases from J, leaving 20 bases between. The CDR3 DNA reads as TGTGCCAGCAGTCCCCGCAGGGGATCCGTGCACACAGATACGCAGTATTTT. This encodes CASSPRRGSVHTDTQYF.

The chain uses TRBV15 and TRBJ1-1; D remains ambiguous. The CDR3 extends over 14 amino acids. Germline V gene data show CDR1 as LNHNV and CDR2 as YYDKDF (reference sequence). Trimming shortened V by 2 bases and J by 1 base, and 8 bases separated the two germline ends. The CDR3 region has the DNA TGTGCCACCAGCAGACCTCGGGGGAACACTGAAGCTTTCTTT. This sequence encodes CATSRPRGNTEAFF.

In its sample, this clonotype was seen a few times. The chain is built from TRBV12-3 or TRBV12-4 and TRBJ1-2, with D perhaps matching TRBD1 (6 bases). With 5 bases removed from V and 3 bases from J, the gap between germline ends came to 10 bases. The CDR3 sequence is 13 residues long. The CDR3 nucleotides read TGTGCCAGCAGTCGGGGGCAGGACTATGGCTACACCTTC. It encodes CASSRGQDYGYTF.

This sequence joins TRBV21-1 and TRBJ2-7; no check of the table's D call, TRBD1, against the DNA was made. TRBV21-1 is a listed pseudogene. This CDR3 contains 15 residues. The CDR3 DNA sequence: TGTGCCAGCAGCTCTACCGGGACGATAGACTACGAGCAGTACTTC. Amino acids: CASSSTGTIDYEQYF.

This clonotype was seen ten or more times. This sequence joins TRBV12-3 or TRBV12-4 and TRBJ1-1; 10 bases match TRBD1. Trimming removed 5 bases from V and 4 bases from J; junction bases left unmatched: 7. The CDR3 consists of 15 residues. The CDR3 is CASSLRDRGITEAFF. CDR3 nucleotide sequence: TGTGCCAGCAGTCTTCGGGACAGGGGAATCACTGAAGCTTTCTTT.

The rearrangement links TRBV20-1 to TRBJ1-1; D uncertain. V was cut by 3 bases and J by 0 bases, with 17 bases left in between. Germline CDR1 and CDR2: DFQATT and SNEGSKA (reference sequence). The CDR3 loop spans 16 amino acids. The CDR3 sequence is CSARQSPWGMNTEAFF. The CDR3 DNA sequence: TGCAGTGCTAGGCAATCCCCATGGGGAATGAACACTGAAGCTTTCTTT.

The rearrangement links TRBV3-1 to TRBJ2-1; 10 bases match TRBD2. The germline CDR1 and CDR2 sequences are LGHDT and YNNKEL (reference sequence). This CDR3 region has 15 residues. Trimming cost V 2 bases and J 7 bases; bases outside gene matches: 5. CDR3 sequence: CASSQQAGGPNEQFF. The CDR3 DNA follows: TGTGCCAGCAGCCAACAAGCGGGAGGGCCAAATGAGCAGTTCTTC.

There are many counts of this clonotype. The chain has TRBV12-3 or TRBV12-4 and TRBJ2-3, with D uncertain. The CDR3 sequence is 12 residues long. Trimming left V 2 bases short and J 4 bases short, with 4 bases between. The CDR3 nucleotides read TGTGCCAGCAGTTTAAGCCCAGATACGCAGTATTTT. It translates to CASSLSPDTQYF.

The chain couples TRBV13 to TRBJ2-1; 10 nucleotides line up with TRBD2. The CDR3 is 19 amino acids. With 8 bases clipped from V and 1 base from J, the junction kept 17 bases outside the gene matches. CDR1 and CDR2 (germline): PRHDT, FYEKMQ (reference sequence). The DNA for the CDR3 is TGTGCCAGCTGCCCTCAGGGTAGCGGGAGGATCACTTCCTACAATGAGCAGTTCTTC. This gives the protein CASCPQGSGRITSYNEQFF. Complete variable domain (other parts from reference TRBV13 and TRBJ2-1): AAGVIQSPRHLIKEKRETATLKCYPIPRHDTVYWYQQGPGQDPQFLISFYEKMQSDKGSIPDRFSAQQFSDYHSELNMSSLELGDSALYFCASCPQGSGRITSYNEQFFGPGTRLTVL.

This clonotype was observed a handful of times. The chain combines TRBV3-1 with TRBJ2-3; unclear D gene. Trimming took off 8 bases at V and 6 bases at J, with 6 bases between the two ends. Germline V gene lookup returns CDR1 LGHDT and CDR2 YNNKEL (reference sequence). This CDR3 spans 10 amino acids. CDR3 in amino acids: CASGVDTQYF. CDR3 sequence (DNA): TGTGCCAGCGGGGTCGATACGCAGTATTTT.